This T cell receptor beta chain was captured by sequencing in a study of cytomegalovirus exposure and HLA in healthy donors. Turning to this clone: Its antigen is unidentified.

The primer mix had 60 Vbeta and 13 Jbeta primers. Sequencing was performed with immunoSEQ multiplex PCR; in TCRdb, only in-frame clones are kept and a portion is missing. The sample carries under 150,000 clones, approximately 78% recorded once. Findings and limits, study-wide: More clonal expansion characterized HLA-associated TCR beta chains than equally common others in a later analysis. V- and J-gene trimming in TCR beta was tied to a missense DCLRE1C variant by an analysis performed later. Being productive about 87% or about 30% of the time was typical of most TCR beta V segments in an earlier analysis.

CDR1 MGHRA and CDR2 YSYEKL come from the germline V gene. Trimming removed 4 bases from V and 0 bases from J; junction bases left unmatched: 6. This CDR3 comprises 16 residues. The rearrangement links TRBV4-1 to TRBJ1-3, with TRBD1 matching over 7 bases. The clonotype comes from a human donor in good health. The material sequenced was PBMCs. CDR3 protein: CASSLQGKSSGNTIYF. CDR3 nucleotides: TGCGCCAGCAGCCTACAGGGGAAGAGCTCTGGAAACACCATATATTTT.